These 18 T cell receptor beta chains were sequenced from one sample in a study of T cell responses to AZD1222 COVID-19 vaccine. This table comes from immunoSEQ multiplex PCR, and its TCRdb copy is limited to in-frame clones, with some not included. Altogether approximately 100,000 clones are present, about 88% being singletons, with the ten largest covering 3.5% to 4%. The material sequenced was peripheral blood, taken on day 0 of AZD1222 vaccination. The receptor source for this set is an adult in good health.

The rearrangement links TRBV15 to TRBJ2-7, with TRBD1 matching over 7 bases. CDR3 size: 16 residues. V lost 1 base and J lost 3; bases outside the gene matches: 9. Germline CDR1 LNHNV, CDR2 YYDKDF (reference sequence). The CDR3 here is CATSRGGYTGDYEQYF. As DNA, the CDR3 is TGTGCCACCAGCAGAGGGGGTTACACAGGGGACTACGAGCAGTACTTC. The full variable domain, completed using reference TRBV15 and TRBJ2-7, is DAMVIQNPRYQVTQFGKPVTLSCSQTLNHNVMYWYQQKSSQAPKLLFHYYDKDFNNEADTPDNFQSRRPNTSFCFLDIRSPGLGDTAMYLCATSRGGYTGDYEQYFGPGTRLTVT.

The chain links TRBV11-2 to TRBJ2-2; 8 nucleotides line up with TRBD1. The CDR3 sequence is 15 residues long. Germline V gene sequence: CDR1 SGHAT, CDR2 FQNNGV. Unmatched junction bases numbered 7, after V lost 5 bases and J lost 5 bases. Here the CDR3 reads CASSLTGGKTGELFF. The CDR3 nucleotides are TGTGCCAGCAGCCTAACAGGGGGGAAGACCGGGGAGCTGTTTTTT. Together with reference TRBV11-2 and TRBJ2-2, the CDR3 gives the full variable domain: EAGVAQSPRYKIIEKRQSVAFWCNPISGHATLYWYQQILGQGPKLLIQFQNNGVVDDSQLPKDRFSAERLKGVDSTLKIQPAKLEDSAVYLCASSLTGGKTGELFFGEGSRLTVL.

The CDR3 coding sequence is TGTGCCAGCATCCGCGGGACGAACACCGGGGAGCTGTTTTTT. Its protein product is CASIRGTNTGELFF. The rearrangement uses TRBV6-5 and TRBJ2-2; D perhaps matches TRBD2 (6 bases). Germline V CDR1 and CDR2: MNHEY, SVGAGI. The CDR3 spans 14 residues. Between the trimmed V and J ends, which lost 7 bases and 0 bases, there was a span of 9 bases.

A single count supports this clone. The chain couples TRBV19 to TRBJ1-5; D ambiguous. The germline V gene encodes CDR1 LNHDA and CDR2 SQIVND (reference sequence). The V and J ends lost 2 bases and 3 bases respectively, with 5 bases between them. The CDR3 sequence is 13 residues long. The CDR3 bases are TGTGCCAGTAGTATACTCGCCAATCAGCCCCAGCATTTT. Translating gives CASSILANQPQHF.

The chain couples TRBV6-2 or TRBV6-3 to TRBJ2-5, with D perhaps matching TRBD2 (7 bases). The V end lost 2 bases, the J end lost 2 bases, and 12 bases lay between the germline ends. Germline V gene data show CDR1 as MNHEY and CDR2 as SVGEGT. The CDR3 contains 15 residues. For the CDR3, the DNA is TGTGCCAGCAGTTACGTCGGGGGGCTACAAGAGACCCAGTACTTC. This translates into CASSYVGGLQETQYF.

The V and J genes are TRBV10-2 and TRBJ1-5; no firm D call. Per the germline V gene, CDR1 is WSHSY and CDR2 is SAAADI. The CDR3 extends over 13 amino acids. The germline V and J ends were trimmed by 7 bases and 5 bases, with 12 bases remaining between them. CDR3: CASNGGEDQPQHF. The CDR3 DNA reads TGCGCCAGCAACGGTGGGGAGGATCAGCCCCAGCATTTT.

This clone was seen more than once but under ten times. The rearrangement uses TRBV19 and TRBJ1-5, with TRBD1 as a possible D gene (6 bases). Germline V gene sequence: CDR1 LNHDA, CDR2 SQIVND (reference sequence). The CDR3 covers 15 residues. The V and J ends lost 10 bases and 2 bases respectively, with 18 bases between them. In DNA, the CDR3 is TGTGCCACCTTCGACAGGATGGGAGGCAATCAGCCCCAGCATTTT. Protein sequence: CATFDRMGGNQPQHF.

The rearrangement links TRBV6-5 to TRBJ1-1; possibly TRBD1 for D (6 bases). V gave up 0 bases and J gave up 4 bases, with 9 bases separating them. This CDR3 contains 14 residues. Per the germline V gene, CDR1 is MNHEY and CDR2 is SVGAGI. The CDR3 is CASSYSSRGTEAFF. Written as DNA, the CDR3 is TGTGCCAGCAGTTACTCGTCCAGGGGCACTGAAGCTTTCTTT.

The chain couples TRBV19 to TRBJ1-2; D is perhaps TRBD1 (6 bases). In germline, CDR1 is LNHDA, CDR2 SQIVND (reference sequence). V was clipped by 5 bases and J by 8 bases, with 15 bases between them. The CDR3 has 13 amino acids. The CDR3 bases are TGTGCCAGTAGTTCGGGACACGGTGAGGGCTACACCTTC. As protein: CASSSGHGEGYTF.

This chain connects TRBV3-1 (or the pseudogene TRBV3-2) to TRBJ1-6; D gene unclear. Germline CDR1 is LGHDT and CDR2 is YNNKEL (reference sequence). V gave up 0 bases and J gave up 7 bases, with 10 bases separating them. The CDR3 totals 15 residues. This chain's CDR3 is CASSQDRGANSPLHF. In DNA, the CDR3 is TGTGCCAGCAGCCAAGATCGGGGAGCGAATTCACCCCTCCACTTT.

This chain joins TRBV6-4 and TRBJ1-4; no reliable D call. The germline CDR1 and CDR2 sequences are MRHNA and SNTAGT. The CDR3 spans 13 residues. V was pared by 2 bases and J by 11 bases, with 12 bases between. CDR3: CASSDDGEGKLFF. CDR3 nucleotide sequence: TGTGCCAGCAGTGACGACGGTGAGGGTAAACTGTTTTTT.

The rearrangement joins TRBV10-3 to TRBJ1-2, with 9 bases identical to TRBD1. Per germline, CDR1 ENHRY and CDR2 SYGVKD. The CDR3 contains 16 residues. Losses at the gene ends were 1 base for V and 7 bases for J; bases not matched to a gene: 10. CDR3: CAISEFDLTGGGGYTF. Here the CDR3 DNA reads TGTGCCATCAGTGAGTTTGACCTGACAGGGGGTGGTGGCTACACCTTC.

The gene calls are TRBV18 and TRBJ1-5; no clear D gene. Germline lookup yields CDR1 KGHSH and CDR2 LQKENI. This CDR3 is built from 12 residues. DNA for the CDR3: TGTGGATTTTGGGCGGACAATCAGCCCCAGCATTTT. This gives the protein CGFWADNQPQHF. The full variable domain, with the rest looked up from reference TRBV18 and TRBJ1-5, is NAGVMQNPRHLVRRRGQEARLRCSPMKGHSHVYWYRQLPEEGLKFMVYLQKENIIDESGMPKERFSAEFPKEGPSILRIQQVVRGDSAAYFCGFWADNQPQHFGDGTRLSIL.

The chain is built from TRBV13 and TRBJ1-6; D not certain. With 3 bases removed from V and 7 bases from J, the gap between germline ends came to 7 bases. The CDR3 sequence is 13 residues long. CDR1 is PRHDT, CDR2 FYEKMQ, per germline (reference sequence). CDR3 amino acids: CASSFQLNSPLHF. CDR3 sequence (DNA): TGTGCCAGCAGCTTTCAGTTAAATTCACCCCTCCACTTT. Supplemented by reference TRBV13 and TRBJ1-6, the full variable domain reads AAGVIQSPRHLIKEKRETATLKCYPIPRHDTVYWYQQGPGQDPQFLISFYEKMQSDKGSIPDRFSAQQFSDYHSELNMSSLELGDSALYFCASSFQLNSPLHFGNGTRLTVT.

The rearrangement uses TRBV18 and TRBJ2-7; the D gene could be TRBD1 or TRBD2 (5 bases each). The germline gives CDR1 KGHSH, CDR2 LQKENI. CDR3 length: 15 amino acids. V lost 3 bases and J 4 bases, leaving 16 bases between the germline ends. In DNA, the CDR3 is TGTGCCAGCTCACCCTGGGCCGGAGGACATTACGAGCAGTACTTC. Encoded protein: CASSPWAGGHYEQYF.

The V gene is TRBV6-5, the J gene TRBJ1-2; TRBD1 is a possible D gene (6 bases). The V and J ends lost 9 bases and 2 bases respectively, with 16 bases between them. Germline CDR1 MNHEY, CDR2 SVGAGI. CDR3 length: 14 residues. CDR3 amino acids: CASTGTTGNYGYTF. CDR3 sequence (DNA): TGTGCCAGTACCGGGACAACAGGGAACTATGGCTACACCTTC.

This chain uses TRBV9 with TRBJ2-1, with 8 positions matching TRBD1. With V trimmed by 4 bases and J by 8 bases, 11 bases remained unmatched. Germline values: CDR1 SGDLS, CDR2 YYNGEE. CDR3 length: 15 amino acids. CDR3 sequence reads: CASSPMDRVSDEQFF. CDR3 DNA: TGTGCCAGCAGCCCAATGGACAGGGTTAGCGATGAGCAGTTCTTC.

This chain uses TRBV19 with TRBJ1-4; D is possibly TRBD1 (5 bases). V lost 4 bases to trimming and J lost 5 bases, with 11 bases between them. Germline V gives CDR1 LNHDA, CDR2 SQIVND (reference sequence). CDR3 size: 14 residues. Here the CDR3 reads CASSTREANEKLFF. CDR3 nucleotide sequence: TGTGCCAGTAGTACCAGGGAGGCAAATGAAAAACTGTTTTTT.